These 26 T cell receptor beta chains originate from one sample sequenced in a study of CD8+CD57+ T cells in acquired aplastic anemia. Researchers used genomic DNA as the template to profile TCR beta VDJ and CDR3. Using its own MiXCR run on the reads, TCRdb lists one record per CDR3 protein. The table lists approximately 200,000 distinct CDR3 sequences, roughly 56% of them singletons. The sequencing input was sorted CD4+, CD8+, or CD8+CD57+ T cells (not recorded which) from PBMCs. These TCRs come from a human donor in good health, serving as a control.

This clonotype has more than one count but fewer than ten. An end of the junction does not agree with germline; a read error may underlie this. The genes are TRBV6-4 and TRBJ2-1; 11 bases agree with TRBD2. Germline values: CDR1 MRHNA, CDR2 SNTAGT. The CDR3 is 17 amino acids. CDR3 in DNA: TGTGCCAGCAGCGACTCGGCTAGCGGGGGGCCCCGCAATGAGCAGTTCTTC. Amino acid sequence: CASSDSASGGPRNEQFF.

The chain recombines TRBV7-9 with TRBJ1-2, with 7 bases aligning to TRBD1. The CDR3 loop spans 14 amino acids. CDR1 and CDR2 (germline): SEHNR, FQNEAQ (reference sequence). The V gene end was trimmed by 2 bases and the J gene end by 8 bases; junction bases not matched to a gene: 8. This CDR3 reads CASSLRDSGDGYTF. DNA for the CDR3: TGTGCCAGCAGCTTACGGGACAGTGGGGACGGCTACACCTTC.

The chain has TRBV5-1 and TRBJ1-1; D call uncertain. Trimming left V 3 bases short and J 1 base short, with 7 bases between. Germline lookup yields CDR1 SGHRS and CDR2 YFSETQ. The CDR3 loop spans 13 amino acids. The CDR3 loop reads CASSWTANTEAFF. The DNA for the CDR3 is TGCGCCAGCAGCTGGACCGCGAACACTGAAGCTTTCTTT.

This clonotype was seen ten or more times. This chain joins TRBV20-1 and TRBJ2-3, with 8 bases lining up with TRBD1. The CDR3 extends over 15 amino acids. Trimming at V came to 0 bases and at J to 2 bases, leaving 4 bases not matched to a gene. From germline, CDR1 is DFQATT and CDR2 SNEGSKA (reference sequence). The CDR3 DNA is TGCAGTGCTAGAGATCAGGGGGCACCCACAGATACGCAGTATTTT. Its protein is CSARDQGAPTDTQYF.

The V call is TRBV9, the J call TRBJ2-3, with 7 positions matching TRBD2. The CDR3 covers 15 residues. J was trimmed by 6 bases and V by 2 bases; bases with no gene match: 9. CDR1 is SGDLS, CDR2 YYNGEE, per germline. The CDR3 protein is CASSVLGGRMDTQYF. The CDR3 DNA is TGTGCCAGCAGCGTTCTCGGCGGGAGAATGGATACGCAGTATTTT.

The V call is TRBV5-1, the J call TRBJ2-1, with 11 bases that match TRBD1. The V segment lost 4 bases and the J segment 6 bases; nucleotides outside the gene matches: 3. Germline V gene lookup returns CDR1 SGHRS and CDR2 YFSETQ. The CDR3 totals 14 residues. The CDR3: CASSHGQGANEQFF. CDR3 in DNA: TGCGCCAGCAGCCACGGACAGGGGGCCAATGAGCAGTTCTTC.

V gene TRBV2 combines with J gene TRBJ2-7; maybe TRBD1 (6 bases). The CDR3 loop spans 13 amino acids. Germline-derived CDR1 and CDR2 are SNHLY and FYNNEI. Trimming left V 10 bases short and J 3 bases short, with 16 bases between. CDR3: CATRDIVSYEQYF. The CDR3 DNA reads TGTGCCACCCGGGACATCGTGAGCTACGAGCAGTACTTC.

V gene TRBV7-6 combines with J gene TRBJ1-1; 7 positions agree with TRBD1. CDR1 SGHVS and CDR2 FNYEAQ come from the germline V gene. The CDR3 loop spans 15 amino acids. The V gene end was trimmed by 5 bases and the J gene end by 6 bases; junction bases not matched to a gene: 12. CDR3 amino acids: CASSPVGQGGPEAFF. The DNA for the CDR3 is TGTGCCAGCAGCCCCGTGGGGCAGGGGGGACCTGAAGCTTTCTTT.

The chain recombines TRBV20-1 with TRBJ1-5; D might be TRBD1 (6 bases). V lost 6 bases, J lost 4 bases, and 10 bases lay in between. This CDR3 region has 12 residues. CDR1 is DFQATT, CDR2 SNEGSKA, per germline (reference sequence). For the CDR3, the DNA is TGCAGTGCAAGAACAGGGAATCAGCCCCAGCATTTT. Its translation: CSARTGNQPQHF.

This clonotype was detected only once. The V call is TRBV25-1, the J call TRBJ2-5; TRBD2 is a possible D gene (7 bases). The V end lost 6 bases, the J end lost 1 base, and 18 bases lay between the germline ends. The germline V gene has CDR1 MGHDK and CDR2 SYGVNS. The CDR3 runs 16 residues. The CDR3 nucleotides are TGTGCCAGCAGCGAGAGGGGGGCTAGCGGCCAAGAGACCCAGTACTTC. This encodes CASSERGASGQETQYF. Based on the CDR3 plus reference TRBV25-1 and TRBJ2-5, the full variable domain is EADIYQTPRYLVIGTGKKITLECSQTMGHDKMYWYQQDPGMELHLIHYSYGVNSTEKGDLSSESTVSRIRTEHFPLTLESARPSHTSQYLCASSERGASGQETQYFGPGTRLLVL.

The CDR3 nucleotides read TGCAGTGCTACCTTAGCGGGGGTACAAGAGACCCAGTACTTC. This translates into CSATLAGVQETQYF. The chain is built from TRBV20-1 and TRBJ2-5; 9 bases align to TRBD2. The length of the CDR3 is 14 residues. The V segment lost 4 bases and the J segment 2 bases; nucleotides outside the gene matches: 5. CDR1 is DFQATT and CDR2 is SNEGSKA in the germline V gene (reference sequence).

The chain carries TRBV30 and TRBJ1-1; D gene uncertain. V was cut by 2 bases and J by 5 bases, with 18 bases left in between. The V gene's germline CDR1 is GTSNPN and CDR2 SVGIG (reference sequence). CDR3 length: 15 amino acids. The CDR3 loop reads CAWSIWPGGITEAFF. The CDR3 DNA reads TGTGCCTGGAGTATTTGGCCAGGAGGTATAACTGAAGCTTTCTTT.

CDR3 coding DNA: TGTGCCAGCAGCTTAGTCGGGTTAAGGGGCGTCCATGGCTACACCTTC. Translating gives CASSLVGLRGVHGYTF. This chain connects TRBV7-9 to TRBJ1-2; perhaps TRBD1 as D (5 bases). Germline V gene sequence: CDR1 SEHNR, CDR2 FQNEAQ (reference sequence). V was pared by 1 base and J by 6 bases, with 18 bases between. The CDR3 consists of 16 residues.

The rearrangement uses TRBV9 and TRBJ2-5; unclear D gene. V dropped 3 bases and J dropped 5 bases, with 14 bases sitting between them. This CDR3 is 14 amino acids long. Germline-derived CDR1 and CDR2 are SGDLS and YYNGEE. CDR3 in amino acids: CASSAGSAVETQYF. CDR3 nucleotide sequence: TGTGCCAGCAGCGCCGGCTCAGCCGTGGAGACCCAGTACTTC.

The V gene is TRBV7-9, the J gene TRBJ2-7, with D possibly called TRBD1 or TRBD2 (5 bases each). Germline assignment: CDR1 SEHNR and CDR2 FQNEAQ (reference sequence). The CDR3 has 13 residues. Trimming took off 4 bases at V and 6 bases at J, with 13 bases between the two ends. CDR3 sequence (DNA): TGTGCCAGCAGCTCTCCGGGGCGGACCGAGCAGTACTTC. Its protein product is CASSSPGRTEQYF.

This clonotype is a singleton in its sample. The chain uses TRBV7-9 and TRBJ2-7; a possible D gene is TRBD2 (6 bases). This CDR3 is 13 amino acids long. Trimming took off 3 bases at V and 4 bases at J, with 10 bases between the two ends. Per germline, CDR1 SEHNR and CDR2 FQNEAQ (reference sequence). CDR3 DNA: TGTGCCAGCAGCTTGGGGGGAGGTTACGAGCAGTACGTC. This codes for CASSLGGGYEQYV.

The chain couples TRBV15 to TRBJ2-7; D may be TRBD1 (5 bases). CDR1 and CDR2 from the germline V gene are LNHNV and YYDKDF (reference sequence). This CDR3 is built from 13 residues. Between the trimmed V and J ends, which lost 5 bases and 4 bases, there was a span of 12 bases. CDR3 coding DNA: TGTGCCACCAGCCCCCTTCAGGGTTACGAGCAGTACGTC. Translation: CATSPLQGYEQYV.

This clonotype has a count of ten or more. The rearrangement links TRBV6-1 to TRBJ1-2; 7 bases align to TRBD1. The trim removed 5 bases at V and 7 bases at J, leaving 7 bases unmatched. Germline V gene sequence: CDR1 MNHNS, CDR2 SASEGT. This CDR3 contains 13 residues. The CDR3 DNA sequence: TGTGCCAGCAGTCCCGACAGGGATCGTGGCTACACCTTC. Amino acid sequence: CASSPDRDRGYTF.

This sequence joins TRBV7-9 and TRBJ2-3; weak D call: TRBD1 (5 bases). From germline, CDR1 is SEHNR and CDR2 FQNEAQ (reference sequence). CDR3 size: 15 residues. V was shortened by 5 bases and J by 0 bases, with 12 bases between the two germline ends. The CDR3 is CASSAGIASTDTQYF. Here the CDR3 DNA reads TGTGCCAGCAGCGCAGGGATTGCTAGCACAGATACGCAGTATTTT. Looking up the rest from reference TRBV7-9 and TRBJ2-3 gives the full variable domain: DTGVSQNPRHKITKRGQNVTFRCDPISEHNRLYWYRQTLGQGPEFLTYFQNEAQLEKSRLLSDRFSAERPKGSFSTLEIQRTEQGDSAMYLCASSAGIASTDTQYFGPGTRLTVL.

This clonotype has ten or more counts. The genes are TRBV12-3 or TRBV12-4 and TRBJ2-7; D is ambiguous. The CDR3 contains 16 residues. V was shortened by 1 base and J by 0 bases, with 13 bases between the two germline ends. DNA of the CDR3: TGTGCCAGCAGTTTAGAGATTGACACCTTCTCCTACGAGCAGTACTTC. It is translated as CASSLEIDTFSYEQYF.

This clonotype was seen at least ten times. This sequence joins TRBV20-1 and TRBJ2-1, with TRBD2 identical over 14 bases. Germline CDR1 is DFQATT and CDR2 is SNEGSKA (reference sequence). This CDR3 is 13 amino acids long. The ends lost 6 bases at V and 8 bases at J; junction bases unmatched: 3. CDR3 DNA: TGCAGTGCCCTGGGACTAGCGGGGGATGAGCAGTTCTTC. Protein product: CSALGLAGDEQFF.

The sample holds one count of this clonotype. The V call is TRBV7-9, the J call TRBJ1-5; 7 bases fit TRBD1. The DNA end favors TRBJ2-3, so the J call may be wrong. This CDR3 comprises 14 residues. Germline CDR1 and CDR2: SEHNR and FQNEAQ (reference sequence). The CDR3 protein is CASSSGTEDRPQYF. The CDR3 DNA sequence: TGTGCCAGCAGCTCGGGGACAGAAGATCGGCCCCAGTATTTT.

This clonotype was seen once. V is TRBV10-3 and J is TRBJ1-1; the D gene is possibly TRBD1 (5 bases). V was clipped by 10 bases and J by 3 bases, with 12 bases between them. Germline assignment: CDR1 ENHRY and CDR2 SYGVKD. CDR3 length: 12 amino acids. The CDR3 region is CANGPGHTEAFF. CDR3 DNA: TGTGCCAACGGTCCGGGGCACACTGAAGCTTTCTTT.

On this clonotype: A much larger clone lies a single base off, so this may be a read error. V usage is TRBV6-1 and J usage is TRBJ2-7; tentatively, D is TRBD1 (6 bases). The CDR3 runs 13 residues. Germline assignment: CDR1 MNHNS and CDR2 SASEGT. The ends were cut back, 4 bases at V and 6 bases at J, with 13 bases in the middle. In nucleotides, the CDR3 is TGTGCCAGCAGTGCCGGGACACCTCTCGAGCAGTACTTC. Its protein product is CASSAGTPLEQYF.

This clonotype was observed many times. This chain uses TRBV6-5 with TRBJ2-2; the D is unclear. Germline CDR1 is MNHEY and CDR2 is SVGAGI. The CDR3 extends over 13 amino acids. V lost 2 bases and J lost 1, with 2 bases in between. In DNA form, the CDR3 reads TGTGCCAGCAGTTACCAGAACACCGGGGAGCTGTTTTTT. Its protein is CASSYQNTGELFF.

CDR3 nucleotides: TGTGCCGGGTATTCCGGGACAGGGGTCAATGAGCAGTTCTTC. It yields the protein CAGYSGTGVNEQFF. V and J are TRBV2 and TRBJ2-1; 10 bases fit TRBD1. Trimming took 11 bases from V and 6 from J; bases not matched to a gene: 10. CDR3 size: 14 residues. CDR1 and CDR2 (germline): SNHLY, FYNNEI.